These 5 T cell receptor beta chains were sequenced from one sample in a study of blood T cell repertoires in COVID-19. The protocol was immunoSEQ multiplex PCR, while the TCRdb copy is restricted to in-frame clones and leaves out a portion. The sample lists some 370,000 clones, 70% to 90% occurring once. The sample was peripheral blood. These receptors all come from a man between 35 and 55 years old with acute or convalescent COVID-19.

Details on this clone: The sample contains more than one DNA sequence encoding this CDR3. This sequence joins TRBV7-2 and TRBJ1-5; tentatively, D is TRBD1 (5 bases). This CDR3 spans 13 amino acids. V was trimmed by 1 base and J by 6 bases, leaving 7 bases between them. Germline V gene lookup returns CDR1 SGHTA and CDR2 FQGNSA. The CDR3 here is CASSLGQGQPQHF. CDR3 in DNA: TGTGCCAGCAGCTTAGGGCAGGGTCAGCCCCAGCATTTT.

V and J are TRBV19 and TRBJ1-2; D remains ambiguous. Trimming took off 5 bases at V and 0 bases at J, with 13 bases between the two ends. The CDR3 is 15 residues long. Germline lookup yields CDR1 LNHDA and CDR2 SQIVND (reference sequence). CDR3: CASSLWTGTNYGYTF. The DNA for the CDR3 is TGTGCCAGTAGTCTCTGGACGGGGACTAACTATGGCTACACCTTC. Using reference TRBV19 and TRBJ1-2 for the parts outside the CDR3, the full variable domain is DGGITQSPKYLFRKEGQNVTLSCEQNLNHDAMYWYRQDPGQGLRLIYYSQIVNDFQKGDIAEGYSVSREKKESFPLTVTSAQKNPTAFYLCASSLWTGTNYGYTFGSGTRLTVV.

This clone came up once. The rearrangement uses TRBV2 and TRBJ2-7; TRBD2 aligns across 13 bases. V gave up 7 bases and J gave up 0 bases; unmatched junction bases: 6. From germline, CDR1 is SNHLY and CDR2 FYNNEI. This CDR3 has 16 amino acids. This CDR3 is CASTGLAGALSYEQYF. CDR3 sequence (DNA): TGTGCCAGCACTGGACTAGCGGGAGCCCTCTCCTACGAGCAGTACTTC.

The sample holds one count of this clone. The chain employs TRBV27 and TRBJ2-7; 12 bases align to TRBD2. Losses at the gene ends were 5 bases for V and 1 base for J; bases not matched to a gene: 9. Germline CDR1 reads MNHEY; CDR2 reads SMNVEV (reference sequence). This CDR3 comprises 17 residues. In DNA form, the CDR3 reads TGTGCCAGCAGTAGGACACGAGGACTAGCGGGATCCTACGAGCAGTACTTC. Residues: CASSRTRGLAGSYEQYF.

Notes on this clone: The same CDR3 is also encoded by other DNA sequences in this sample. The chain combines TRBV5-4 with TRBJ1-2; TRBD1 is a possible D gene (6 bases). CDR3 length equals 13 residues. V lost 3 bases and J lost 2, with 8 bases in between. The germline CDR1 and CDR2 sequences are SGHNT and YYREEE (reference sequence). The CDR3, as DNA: TGTGCCAGCAGCTCTGGACAGAACTATGGCTACACCTTC. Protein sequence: CASSSGQNYGYTF.